The 27 T cell receptor beta chains below were found in one sample sequenced in a study of blood T cells in healthy people across ages. A sample-barcoded 5' primer and a J-beta primer mix were used in a second PCR of about 7 to 11 cycles. TCRdb itself ran the 5' RACE reads through MiXCR, one entry per CDR3 protein. The sample has around 870,000 distinct CDR3 sequences; around 28% are singletons. Material for sequencing was blood. Receptors originate from a woman over 75 in good health.

This clonotype was recorded at least ten times. The CDR3 DNA reads as TGTGCCAGCAGCCGGCCCCAGCGGGGGGGCTACAATGAGCAGTTCTTC. Encoded protein: CASSRPQRGGYNEQFF. This chain uses TRBV7-2 with TRBJ2-1, with TRBD2 matching 10 bases. Trimming cost V 5 bases and J 3 bases; bases outside gene matches: 7. Germline V gene sequence: CDR1 SGHTA, CDR2 FQGNSA. The CDR3 length is 16 residues. The full variable domain, its missing parts supplied by reference TRBV7-2 and TRBJ2-1, is GAGVSQSPSNKVTEKGKDVELRCDPISGHTALYWYRQSLGQGLEFLIYFQGNSAPDKSGLPSDRFSAERTGGSVSTLTIQRTQQEDSAVYLCASSRPQRGGYNEQFFGPGTRLTVL.

V and J are TRBV20-1 and TRBJ2-1; TRBD2 matches 7 bases. After removal of 3 bases from V and 2 bases from J, the junction contained 7 bases not matched to a gene. The CDR3 contains 15 residues. Germline V lookup: CDR1 DFQATT, CDR2 SNEGSKA (reference sequence). CDR3 amino acids: CSASPLAATYNEQFF. CDR3 DNA: TGCAGTGCTAGTCCCCTAGCGGCTACCTACAATGAGCAGTTCTTC.

In its sample, this clonotype was seen many times. This rearrangement joins TRBV6-2 or TRBV6-3 to TRBJ1-6, with 7 bases lining up with TRBD1. V shed 2 bases, J shed 13 bases, and the junction held 2 bases outside the gene matches. There are 12 residues in the CDR3. Germline-derived CDR1 and CDR2 are MNHEY and SVGEGT. CDR3 DNA sequence: TGTGCCAGCAGTTACGGACAGGTTCCCCTCCACTTT. It yields the protein CASSYGQVPLHF.

This clonotype has more than one count but fewer than ten. This sequence joins TRBV15 and TRBJ2-6, with a weak D call TRBD1 (5 bases). CDR1 and CDR2 (germline): LNHNV, YYDKDF (reference sequence). The V end was cut by 4 bases, the J end by 1 base, with 8 bases between. CDR3 length: 15 amino acids. CDR3 DNA: TGTGCCACCAGCAAAGACAGTTCTGGGGCCAACGTCCTGACTTTC. Encoded protein: CATSKDSSGANVLTF.

This clonotype was counted a single time. This may arise from a read error, as a much more abundant clone is one base away. The V call is TRBV20-1, the J call TRBJ1-1; D perhaps matches TRBD1 (6 bases). The ends were cut back, 7 bases at V and 1 base at J, with 10 bases in the middle. Germline V CDR1 and CDR2: DFQATT, SNEGSKA (reference sequence). The CDR3 is made up of 12 amino acids. As DNA, the CDR3 is TGCAGTGGGACAGACCCGAACACTGAAGCTTTCTTT. Translation gives CSGTDPNTEAFF.

This clonotype was detected many times. The chain combines TRBV9 with TRBJ2-5; D remains unclear. CDR3 length: 15 residues. V was shortened by 3 bases and J by 2 bases, with 14 bases between the two germline ends. The V gene's germline CDR1 is SGDLS and CDR2 YYNGEE. The CDR3 nucleotides read TGTGCCAGCAGCGCGACCCCAGGTTCACAAGAGACCCAGTACTTC. The encoded protein is CASSATPGSQETQYF.

At least ten counts were recorded for this clonotype. V and J are TRBV7-2 and TRBJ1-4; D is ambiguous. Looked up from germline, CDR1 is SGHTA and CDR2 is FQGNSA. CDR3 length: 14 amino acids. V gave up 4 bases and J gave up 5 bases, with 11 bases separating them. CDR3 region: CASSSSGLNEKLFF. The CDR3 DNA is TGTGCCAGCAGCTCCTCGGGTCTAAATGAAAAACTGTTTTTT. The full variable domain, in which reference TRBV7-2 and TRBJ1-4 provide the parts outside the CDR3, is GAGVSQSPSNKVTEKGKDVELRCDPISGHTALYWYRQSLGQGLEFLIYFQGNSAPDKSGLPSDRFSAERTGGSVSTLTIQRTQQEDSAVYLCASSSSGLNEKLFFGSGTQLSVL.

The chain carries TRBV5-1 and TRBJ2-7, with 8 bases fitting TRBD1. Germline V lookup: CDR1 SGHRS, CDR2 YFSETQ. The CDR3 covers 14 residues. Unmatched junction bases numbered 10, after V lost 4 bases and J lost 7 bases. The CDR3: CASSPGAGGTEQYF. The CDR3 bases are TGCGCCAGCAGCCCGGGCGCAGGGGGCACGGAGCAGTACTTC.

This clonotype was found many times. The genes are TRBV12-3 or TRBV12-4 and TRBJ2-3; 9 nucleotides agree with TRBD2. V shed 5 bases and J 4 bases; nucleotides not matched to a gene: 10. The CDR3 is 16 amino acids. The CDR3 region has the DNA TGTGCCAGCAGTCTCTCGGGGCGGGGGGGCGCAGATACGCAGTATTTT. Protein: CASSLSGRGGADTQYF.

This clonotype was recorded many times. CDR3 nucleotide sequence: TGTGCCATCAGTGAGTCGGGATCGGGGCTAGAGACCCAGTACTTC. Translation gives CAISESGSGLETQYF. The V and J genes are TRBV10-3 and TRBJ2-5; the D call may be TRBD1 or TRBD2 (5 bases each). Germline-derived CDR1 and CDR2 are ENHRY and SYGVKD. The CDR3 has 15 residues. The V end lost 0 bases, the J end lost 4 bases, and 12 bases lay between the germline ends.

The rearrangement uses TRBV6-6 and TRBJ1-2; a weak D match, TRBD1 (6 bases). Trimming left V 3 bases short and J 4 bases short, with 12 bases between. This CDR3 is built from 14 residues. The germline CDR1 and CDR2 sequences are MNHNY and SVGAGI (reference sequence). In DNA form, the CDR3 reads TGTGCCAGCAGTTATAACAGGGATAGCTATGGCTACACCTTC. Translating it yields CASSYNRDSYGYTF.

The J gene is TRBJ1-5, the V gene TRBV12-3 or TRBV12-4; D call uncertain. CDR3 length: 16 amino acids. V was clipped by 1 base and J by 3 bases, with 13 bases between them. CDR3 amino acids: CASSLGFGSDNQPQHF. CDR3 nucleotide sequence: TGTGCCAGCAGTTTAGGGTTCGGGAGCGACAATCAGCCCCAGCATTTT.

This clonotype has more than one count but fewer than ten. This may be a read error, as it is one base from a much larger clone. This sequence joins TRBV7-9 and TRBJ2-3, with 8 bases matching TRBD1. The V gene end was trimmed by 7 bases and the J gene end by 4 bases; junction bases not matched to a gene: 16. CDR1 is SEHNR and CDR2 is FQNEAQ in the germline V gene (reference sequence). This CDR3 is 17 amino acids long. CDR3: CASKTTLAGGRADTQYF. The CDR3, as DNA: TGTGCCAGCAAAACAACCCTGGCAGGGGGCAGGGCAGATACGCAGTATTTT.

This clonotype was counted many times. V usage is TRBV12-3 or TRBV12-4 and J usage is TRBJ2-1, with TRBD1 as a possible D gene (5 bases). V was clipped by 7 bases and J by 8 bases, with 27 bases between them. CDR3 length equals 17 residues. The CDR3 sequence is CASINLWLVREYHEQFF. The DNA for the CDR3 is TGTGCCAGCATCAATCTGTGGCTAGTCAGGGAATATCATGAGCAGTTCTTC.

The sample holds many counts of this clonotype. The chain combines TRBV7-9 with TRBJ2-7; tentative D call: TRBD1 (6 bases). The V gene lost 2 bases and the J gene lost 0 bases, with 8 bases spanning the gap. Looked up from germline, CDR1 is SEHNR and CDR2 is FQNEAQ (reference sequence). This CDR3 region has 14 residues. CDR3 sequence (DNA): TGTGCCAGCAGCTTACGGGACAACTCCTACGAGCAGTACTTC. Amino acid sequence: CASSLRDNSYEQYF.

This clonotype appeared many times. The gene calls are TRBV7-2 and TRBJ2-5, with unresolved D. The V end was cut by 3 bases, the J end by 7 bases, with 9 bases between. The CDR3 has 12 amino acids. Per the germline V gene, CDR1 is SGHTA and CDR2 is FQGNSA. The CDR3 DNA reads as TGTGCCAGCAGCTTGAGCCCCCCGACCCAGTACTTC. Translation: CASSLSPPTQYF.

A word on this clonotype: A much larger clone differs by one base, so this may be a read error. This rearrangement joins TRBV20-1 to TRBJ2-1; D gene unclear. TRBJ2-7 explains the end of the DNA better; the J call may be wrong. The V gene's germline CDR1 is DFQATT and CDR2 SNEGSKA (reference sequence). The length of the CDR3 is 15 residues. The CDR3 is CSARDMASSYNEQYF. Here the CDR3 DNA reads TGCAGTGCTAGAGATATGGCGAGCTCCTACAATGAGCAGTACTTC.

This clonotype has at least ten counts. The chain links TRBV20-1 to TRBJ1-1; weak D call: TRBD1 (5 bases). Germline V CDR1 and CDR2: DFQATT, SNEGSKA (reference sequence). CDR3 size: 17 residues. The ends were cut back, 5 bases at V and 3 bases at J, with 25 bases in the middle. This chain's CDR3 is CSASPPGQGNFDTEAFF. CDR3 DNA: TGCAGTGCTTCACCACCAGGGCAGGGTAATTTTGACACTGAAGCTTTCTTT.

This clonotype occurred many times. V is TRBV7-2 and J is TRBJ2-7; weak D call: TRBD2 (5 bases). The CDR3 loop spans 15 amino acids. Looked up from germline, CDR1 is SGHTA and CDR2 is FQGNSA. The germline V and J ends were trimmed by 1 base and 4 bases, with 14 bases remaining between them. The CDR3 DNA reads as TGTGCCAGCAGCTTAGGAGGACTGCAAGCGTACGAGCAGTACTTC. This encodes CASSLGGLQAYEQYF.

This clonotype was picked up one time. The V gene is TRBV5-1, the J gene TRBJ2-2; D uncertain. Trimming shortened V by 0 bases and J by 1 base, and 7 bases separated the two germline ends. The CDR3 loop spans 15 amino acids. Germline V gene sequence: CDR1 SGHRS, CDR2 YFSETQ. The CDR3 sequence: CASSLVEMNTGELFF. The CDR3 DNA is TGCGCCAGCAGCTTGGTTGAGATGAACACCGGGGAGCTGTTTTTT.

This clonotype has a single count. Since a much larger clone is just one base distant, this may be a read error. The DNA of the CDR3 is TGTGCCAGCAGCGTAGTTGGGGGATACACAGATACGCGGTATTTT. The encoded protein is CASSVVGGYTDTRYF. V is TRBV9 and J is TRBJ2-3; D assignment may be TRBD1 or TRBD2 (5 bases each). From germline, CDR1 is SGDLS and CDR2 YYNGEE. The CDR3 consists of 15 residues.

The chain joins TRBV5-1 to TRBJ1-4; possible D gene TRBD1, 5 bases. Germline CDR1 is SGHRS and CDR2 is YFSETQ. CDR3 length equals 16 residues. V lost 1 base and J lost 0, with 10 bases in between. The DNA for the CDR3 is TGCGCCAGCAGCTTGATGGGGGATACAACTAATGAAAAACTGTTTTTT. Encoded protein: CASSLMGDTTNEKLFF. Variable domain in full (rest from reference TRBV5-1 and TRBJ1-4): KAGVTQTPRYLIKTRGQQVTLSCSPISGHRSVSWYQQTPGQGLQFLFEYFSETQRNKGNFPGRFSGRQFSNSRSEMNVSTLELGDSALYLCASSLMGDTTNEKLFFGSGTQLSVL.

This chain uses TRBV28 with TRBJ2-3; TRBD1 or TRBD2 may be the D gene (6 bases each). CDR3 length: 14 amino acids. V was shortened by 6 bases and J by 0 bases, with 10 bases between the two germline ends. Germline CDR1 and CDR2: MDHEN and SYDVKM. CDR3 loop: CASRWGASTDTQYF. As DNA, the CDR3 is TGTGCCAGCAGGTGGGGGGCTAGCACAGATACGCAGTATTTT.

Concerning this clonotype itself: A read error may explain this, as a much larger clone is one base away. The chain uses TRBV7-9 and TRBJ2-3; D is perhaps TRBD2 (7 bases). Germline values: CDR1 SEHNR, CDR2 FQNEAQ (reference sequence). V lost 6 bases and J 2 bases, leaving 15 bases between the germline ends. The CDR3 consists of 15 residues. CDR3 region: CASRLRGGNTDTQYF. The CDR3 DNA reads as TGTGCCAGCAGACTAAGGGGGGGCAACACAGATACGCAGTATTTT.

The chain carries TRBV6-2 or TRBV6-3 and TRBJ1-1; no reliable D call. Trimming pared 1 base from V and 7 bases from J, leaving 10 bases between. CDR1 MNHEY and CDR2 SVGEGT come from the germline V gene. CDR3 length: 13 residues. The CDR3 protein is CASSYYERGEAFF. The CDR3 nucleotides are TGTGCCAGCAGTTACTACGAACGAGGTGAAGCTTTCTTT.

Points on this clonotype: This may be a read error, as it is one base from a much larger clone. This chain links TRBV18 with TRBJ2-5, with unresolved D. CDR3 length: 12 amino acids. V lost 5 bases and J 11 bases, leaving 15 bases between the germline ends. Per the germline V gene, CDR1 is KGHSH and CDR2 is LQKENI. CDR3 bases: TGTGCCAGCTCATCGGAATACAATGAGCAGTACTTC. Translation gives CASSSEYNEQYF.

This chain joins TRBV12-3 or TRBV12-4 and TRBJ2-7; either TRBD1 or TRBD2 may supply D (6 bases each). Deletions cut 10 bases from V and 0 bases from J, with 16 bases between. This CDR3 spans 14 amino acids. In DNA form, the CDR3 reads TGTGCCAACAGCCGAGGGGGGAGCTCCTACGAGCAGTACTTC. Residues: CANSRGGSSYEQYF.